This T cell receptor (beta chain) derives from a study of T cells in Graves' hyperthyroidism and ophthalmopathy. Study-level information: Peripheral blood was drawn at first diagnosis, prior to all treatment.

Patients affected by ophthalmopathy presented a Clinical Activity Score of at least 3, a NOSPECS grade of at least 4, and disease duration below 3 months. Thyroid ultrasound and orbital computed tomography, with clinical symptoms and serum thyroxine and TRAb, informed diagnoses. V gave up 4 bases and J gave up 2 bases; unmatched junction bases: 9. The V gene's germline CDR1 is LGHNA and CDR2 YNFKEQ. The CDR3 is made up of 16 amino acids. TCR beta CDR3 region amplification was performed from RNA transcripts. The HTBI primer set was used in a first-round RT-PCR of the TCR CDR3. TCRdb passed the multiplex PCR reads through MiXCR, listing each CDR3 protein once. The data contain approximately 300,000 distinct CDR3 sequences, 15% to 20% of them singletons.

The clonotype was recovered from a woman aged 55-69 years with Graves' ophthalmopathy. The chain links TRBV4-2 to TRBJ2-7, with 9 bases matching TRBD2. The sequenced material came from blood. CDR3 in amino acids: CASSPSSGRSPYEQYF. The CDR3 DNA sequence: TGTGCCAGCAGCCCGAGTAGCGGGAGATCACCCTACGAGCAGTACTTC.